The 6 T cell receptor beta chains below were found in one sample sequenced in a study of T cell responses to AZD1222 COVID-19 vaccine. This table comes from immunoSEQ multiplex PCR, and its TCRdb copy is limited to in-frame clones, with some not included. The sample lists some 150,000 clones, more than 85% occurring once. The sequencing here drew on peripheral blood, taken 28 days after the second AZD1222 dose. The receptor set was obtained from an adult who received the AZD1222 COVID-19 vaccine.

This chain links TRBV5-5 with TRBJ2-3; D uncertain. The germline gives CDR1 SGHKS, CDR2 YYEKEE (reference sequence). This CDR3 contains 17 residues. V lost 1 base and J lost 2, with 17 bases in between. This CDR3 is CASSLLPRRGYTDTQYF. The DNA for the CDR3 is TGTGCCAGCAGCTTGCTCCCGCGCCGTGGGTACACAGATACGCAGTATTTT.

V is TRBV2 and J is TRBJ2-1; D is possibly TRBD2 (6 bases). V lost 6 bases and J 6 bases, leaving 15 bases between the germline ends. Germline CDR1 reads SNHLY; CDR2 reads FYNNEI. CDR3 size: 14 residues. The CDR3 is CASRRILRGNEQFF. CDR3 sequence (DNA): TGTGCCAGCAGAAGAATACTGCGGGGCAATGAGCAGTTCTTC.

The chain links TRBV11-3 to TRBJ2-2, with D maybe TRBD1 (5 bases). V was cut by 6 bases and J by 9 bases, with 17 bases left in between. Germline values: CDR1 SGHNT, CDR2 YENEEA. The CDR3 length is 14 residues. Here the CDR3 DNA reads TGTGCCAGCAGTCTAGGATCAGGGCCTAGGGAGCTGTTTTTT. Amino acids: CASSLGSGPRELFF. Complete variable domain (other parts from reference TRBV11-3 and TRBJ2-2): EAGVVQSPRYKIIEKKQPVAFWCNPISGHNTLYWYLQNLGQGPELLIRYENEEAVDDSQLPKDRFSAERLKGVDSTLKIQPAELGDSAVYLCASSLGSGPRELFFGEGSRLTVL.

V is TRBV6-5 and J is TRBJ2-5; the match to TRBD2 covers 8 bases. The ends lost 8 bases at V and 5 bases at J; junction bases unmatched: 10. Germline V gives CDR1 MNHEY, CDR2 SVGAGI. The CDR3 totals 14 residues. As DNA, the CDR3 is TGTGCCAGCTTTCCGGGGGGGGCAGTGGAGACCCAGTACTTC. This encodes CASFPGGAVETQYF.

CDR3 residues: CASSLAREETQYF. The CDR3 bases are TGTGCCAGCAGCTTAGCCAGGGAAGAGACCCAGTACTTC. V usage is TRBV7-2 and J usage is TRBJ2-5, with a possible D match to TRBD1 (5 bases). Germline values: CDR1 SGHTA, CDR2 FQGNSA. V was shortened by 0 bases and J by 3 bases, with 5 bases between the two germline ends. This CDR3 contains 13 residues.

This chain uses TRBV3-1 (or the pseudogene TRBV3-2) with TRBJ1-5, with D possibly being TRBD1 (5 bases). Trimming removed 0 bases at V and 5 bases at J, with 26 bases between. Germline CDR1 reads LGHDT; CDR2 reads YNNKEL (reference sequence). The CDR3 runs to 20 residues. The CDR3 sequence: CASSQDLRTLLAVRDQPQHF. The CDR3 DNA reads TGTGCCAGCAGCCAAGATCTTCGGACACTTCTCGCGGTCCGGGATCAGCCCCAGCATTTT.